This is a list of T cell receptor beta chains from one sample in a study of CD8 T cells in Susac syndrome. A single record per CDR3 protein comes from TCRdb applying MiXCR to the immunoSEQ multiplex PCR reads. Of more than 150,000 distinct CDR3 sequences in the sample, just under 95% were seen once. Material for sequencing was CD4+ T cells from PBMCs. All receptors derive from a human donor in good health. The CDR3 runs from the conserved cysteine through the conserved F or W. A D gene is named only where the DNA matches it firmly. Clone size is given for some rows only: seen once, a few or many times, or a class if the clone is expanded.

CDR3aa	CDR3nt	abundance	d_gene	v_gene	j_gene
CAISEAAYGYTF	TGTGCCATCAGTGAGGCGGCCTATGGCTACACCTTC	NA	NA	TRBV10-3	TRBJ1-2
CSVAATSNSPLHF	TGCAGCGTTGCGGCGACGAGTAATTCACCCCTCCACTTT	NA	NA	TRBV29-1	TRBJ1-6
CATNPGGSSTEAFF	TGCGCCACCAACCCGGGAGGGAGTAGCACTGAAGCTTTCTTT	NA	NA	TRBV5-1	TRBJ1-1
CASSLETSSLTQYF	TGTGCCAGCAGTTTAGAGACTAGCTCCTTGACCCAGTACTTC	once	TRBD2	TRBV12-3/TRBV12-4	TRBJ2-5
CATSRDQGRHTEAFF	TGTGCCACCAGCAGAGATCAAGGACGACACACTGAAGCTTTCTTT	NA	NA	TRBV15	TRBJ1-1
CSVRGRRGEQYF	TGCAGTGTTCGGGGCCGAAGGGGCGAGCAGTACTTC	NA	NA	TRBV20-1	TRBJ2-7
CSAPRGLDQETQYF	TGCAGTGCTCCCCGGGGCCTAGACCAAGAGACCCAGTACTTC	NA	NA	TRBV20-1	TRBJ2-5
CASSILGPQGEYNEQFF	TGTGCCAGCAGCATCTTGGGGCCCCAGGGGGAGTACAATGAGCAGTTCTTC	once	TRBD1	TRBV6-2/TRBV6-3	TRBJ2-1
CASSLLETQYF	TGTGCCAGCAGCTTATTAGAGACCCAGTACTTC	few	NA	TRBV7-2	TRBJ2-5
CASSPPGGTEAFF	TGTGCCAGCTCACCGCCGGGGGGGACTGAAGCTTTCTTT	NA	NA	TRBV18	TRBJ1-1
CASSGGWRNSPLHF	TGTGCCAGCAGTGGAGGTTGGCGGAATTCACCCCTCCACTTT	NA	NA	TRBV25-1	TRBJ1-6
CATSDFLGYNEQFF	TGTGCCACCAGTGATTTTCTTGGTTACAATGAGCAGTTCTTC	NA	NA	TRBV24-1	TRBJ2-1
CSASLETQYF	TGCAGTGCTAGTCTTGAGACCCAGTACTTC	NA	NA	TRBV20-1	TRBJ2-5
CASSLGWSGTSPLHF	TGTGCCAGCAGCTTAGGCTGGTCAGGGACCTCACCCCTCCACTTT	NA	NA	TRBV7-2	TRBJ1-6
CTATGKQYF	TGTACCGCGACGGGGAAGCAGTACTTC	NA	NA	TRBV3-1	TRBJ2-7
CSVFLQGSHEQYF	TGCAGCGTATTCCTACAGGGGTCCCACGAGCAGTACTTC	NA	TRBD1	TRBV29-1	TRBJ2-7
CASSGRRGPSTDTQYF	TGTGCCAGCAGCGGTAGGAGGGGTCCAAGCACAGATACGCAGTATTTT	NA	NA	TRBV5-4	TRBJ2-3
CASSLALADSGYTF	TGTGCCAGCAGCTTGGCCCTGGCAGACAGCGGCTACACCTTC	NA	NA	TRBV5-4	TRBJ1-2
CASSEVQVDQPQHF	TGTGCCAGCAGTGAGGTACAGGTTGATCAGCCCCAGCATTTT	NA	NA	TRBV2	TRBJ1-5
CSASVGDSYNEQFF	TGCAGTGCTAGTGTGGGGGACTCCTACAATGAGCAGTTCTTC	NA	NA	TRBV20-1	TRBJ2-1
CAWSVGVREYNEQFF	TGTGCCTGGAGTGTTGGGGTAAGGGAATACAATGAGCAGTTCTTC	NA	NA	TRBV30	TRBJ2-1
CASSQTANTEAFF	TGTGCCAGCAGTCAGACGGCTAACACTGAAGCTTTCTTT	NA	NA	TRBV27	TRBJ1-1
CASNLAGGLSTDTQYF	TGTGCCAGCAACCTGGCGGGGGGGCTCTCCACAGATACGCAGTATTTT	NA	TRBD2	TRBV7-2	TRBJ2-3
CSAPDGLASNEQFF	TGCAGTGCTCCGGACGGACTAGCATCCAATGAGCAGTTCTTC	NA	TRBD2	TRBV20-1	TRBJ2-1
CADRGAGGKEQFF	TGTGCCGACCGGGGAGCGGGGGGTAAAGAGCAGTTCTTC	NA	TRBD2	TRBV11-2	TRBJ2-1
CSPTSGGYEQYF	TGCAGCCCGACTAGCGGTGGCTACGAGCAGTACTTC	NA	TRBD2	TRBV20-1	TRBJ2-7
CAWSVAGSGNTIYF	TGTGCCTGGAGTGTTGCGGGCTCTGGAAACACCATATATTTT	NA	NA	TRBV30	TRBJ1-3
CASSNPGLASSNEQFF	TGCGCCAGCAGCAACCCGGGACTAGCTTCGTCCAATGAGCAGTTCTTC	once	TRBD2	TRBV5-1	TRBJ2-1
CASSLEGWGQENSPLHF	TGTGCCAGCAGTTTAGAGGGATGGGGACAGGAGAATTCACCCCTCCACTTT	NA	TRBD1	TRBV12-3/TRBV12-4	TRBJ1-6
CATSDPTGGEGNQPQHF	TGTGCCACCAGTGATCCCACAGGGGGAGAAGGCAATCAGCCCCAGCATTTT	NA	TRBD1	TRBV24-1	TRBJ1-5
CASSPGPRETQYF	TGTGCCAGCAGCCCTGGACCCCGAGAGACCCAGTACTTC	NA	NA	TRBV7-3	TRBJ2-5
CASSQVVSGQGQETQYF	TGCGCCAGCAGCCAAGTCGTTTCAGGACAGGGTCAAGAGACCCAGTACTTC	NA	TRBD1	TRBV4-3	TRBJ2-5
CAISELKRGGLNNEQFF	TGTGCCATCAGTGAGTTGAAGCGGGGGGGCCTAAACAATGAGCAGTTCTTC	once	TRBD2	TRBV10-3	TRBJ2-1
CAISETGTGEQPQHF	TGTGCCATCAGTGAAACCGGGACAGGGGAACAGCCCCAGCATTTT	NA	TRBD1	TRBV10-3	TRBJ1-5
CASSQCGGSGSNEQFF	TGTGCCAGCAGCCAGTGTGGGGGGAGTGGGTCCAATGAGCAGTTCTTC	NA	NA	TRBV3-1	TRBJ2-1
CSARRGQFNQPQHF	TGCAGTGCTAGAAGAGGTCAGTTCAATCAGCCCCAGCATTTT	NA	NA	TRBV20-1	TRBJ1-5